The present TCR beta chain was sequenced within a study of PD-L1 blockade in urothelial cancer. Across the whole study: Atezolizumab, begun by patients in about 2014, was given at 1,200 mg intravenously every 3 weeks. T cells numbered a median of roughly 150,000 in the blood samples. Analyses used blood from 3 weeks (second dose) and 6 weeks after treatment start.

A word on this clone: Distinct nucleotide sequences in the sample also encode this CDR3.

Synthetic TCR analog templates were spiked into all PCRs individually. The method was immunoSEQ multiplex PCR; TCRdb's version includes in-frame clones alone and lacks a portion of them. This table holds approximately 79,000 clones, approximately 86% found once. Sample time point: pretreatment peripheral blood. Between the trimmed V and J ends, which lost 5 bases and 2 bases, there was a span of 15 bases. This CDR3 is built from 15 residues. In germline, CDR1 is SGHTA, CDR2 FQGTGA. J is TRBJ1-1 and V is TRBV7-3, with a tentative D call TRBD1 (5 bases). The source of this sequence is a man in his forties with urothelial cancer. The material sequenced was PBMCs, taken around atezolizumab (anti-PD-L1) treatment. For the CDR3, the DNA is TGTGCCAGCAGCCTTCGGGGGGACCTTAACACTGAAGCTTTCTTT. Its translation is CASSLRGDLNTEAFF.